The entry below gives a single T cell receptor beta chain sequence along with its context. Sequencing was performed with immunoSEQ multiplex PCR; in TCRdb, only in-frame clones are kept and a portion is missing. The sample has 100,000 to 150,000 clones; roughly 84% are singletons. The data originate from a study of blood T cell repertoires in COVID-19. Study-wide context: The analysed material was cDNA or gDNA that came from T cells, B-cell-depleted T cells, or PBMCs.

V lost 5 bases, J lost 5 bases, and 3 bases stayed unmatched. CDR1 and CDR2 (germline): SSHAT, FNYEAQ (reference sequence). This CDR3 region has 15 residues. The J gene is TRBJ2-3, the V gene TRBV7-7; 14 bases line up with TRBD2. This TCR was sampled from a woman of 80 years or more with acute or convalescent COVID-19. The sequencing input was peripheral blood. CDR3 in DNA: TGTGCCAGCAGCAGAGGGACTAGCGGGGGAGATACGCAGTATTTT. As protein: CASSRGTSGGDTQYF.